A selection of T cell receptor beta chains follows, all from one sample in a study of blood T cell repertoires in COVID-19. Assay: immunoSEQ multiplex PCR; the TCRdb copy retains only in-frame clones and omits some. The table lists about 58,000 clones, 65% to 90% of them singletons. The sample consisted of peripheral blood. The receptor source for this set is a man between 45 and 60 years old with COVID-19, enrolled during active disease. The CDR3 runs from the conserved cysteine through the conserved F or W. The D gene is left open where the match is weak. A row's size may be missing; if present it is once, few, many or a size class.

v_call: TRBV5-1
d_call: TRBD2
j_call: TRBJ2-3
clone_size: few
cdr3_length: 13
cdr3_aa: CASKTSGTDTQYF
cdr3_nt: TGCGCCAGCAAGACTAGCGGGACAGATACGCAGTATTTT

v_call: TRBV11-2
d_call: NA
j_call: TRBJ1-1
clone_size: NA
cdr3_length: 14
cdr3_aa: CASLKEGMNTEAFF
cdr3_nt: TGTGCCAGCCTAAAGGAGGGGATGAACACTGAAGCTTTCTTT

v_call: TRBV7-8
d_call: TRBD2
j_call: TRBJ2-3
clone_size: NA
cdr3_length: 16
cdr3_aa: CASSLVGGSGKDTQYF
cdr3_nt: TGTGCCAGCAGCTTAGTAGGCGGGAGCGGTAAAGATACGCAGTATTTT

v_call: TRBV2
d_call: TRBD1
j_call: TRBJ1-5
clone_size: few
cdr3_length: 16
cdr3_aa: CASRENRGNSNQPQHF
cdr3_nt: TGTGCCAGCAGAGAAAACAGGGGAAATAGCAATCAGCCCCAGCATTTT

v_call: TRBV5-6
d_call: NA
j_call: TRBJ2-7
clone_size: NA
cdr3_length: 14
cdr3_aa: CASSYRQPPYEQYF
cdr3_nt: TGTGCCAGCAGTTATAGACAGCCCCCCTACGAGCAGTACTTC

v_call: TRBV9
d_call: NA
j_call: TRBJ2-2
clone_size: NA
cdr3_length: 15
cdr3_aa: CASSPMTENTGELFF
cdr3_nt: TGTGCCAGCAGCCCTATGACAGAGAACACCGGGGAGCTGTTTTTT

v_call: TRBV30
d_call: TRBD1
j_call: TRBJ1-2
clone_size: NA
cdr3_length: 15
cdr3_aa: CAWIPLDRVNYGYTF
cdr3_nt: TGTGCCTGGATCCCCCTTGACAGGGTGAACTATGGCTACACCTTC

v_call: TRBV4-2
d_call: TRBD1
j_call: TRBJ1-1
clone_size: NA
cdr3_length: 13
cdr3_aa: CASSQQGETEAFF
cdr3_nt: TGTGCCAGCAGCCAGCAGGGGGAAACTGAAGCTTTCTTT

v_call: TRBV5-1
d_call: TRBD2
j_call: TRBJ2-1
clone_size: NA
cdr3_length: 18
cdr3_aa: CASSLGENSGAPYNEQFF
cdr3_nt: TGCGCCAGCAGCTTGGGGGAAAATAGCGGGGCGCCTTACAATGAGCAGTTCTTC

v_call: TRBV7-2
d_call: TRBD1
j_call: TRBJ2-7
clone_size: NA
cdr3_length: 15
cdr3_aa: CASSLDRGVTYEQYF
cdr3_nt: TGTGCCAGCAGCTTGGACAGGGGTGTAACCTACGAGCAGTACTTC

v_call: TRBV5-5
d_call: NA
j_call: TRBJ1-2
clone_size: NA
cdr3_length: 13
cdr3_aa: CAVGTTQSYGYTF
cdr3_nt: TGTGCCGTAGGGACTACCCAAAGCTATGGCTACACCTTC

v_call: TRBV9
d_call: TRBD1
j_call: TRBJ2-7
clone_size: NA
cdr3_length: 14
cdr3_aa: CASSPRDRTYEQYF
cdr3_nt: TGTGCCAGCAGCCCCCGGGACAGAACCTACGAGCAGTACTTC

v_call: TRBV29-1
d_call: TRBD2
j_call: TRBJ2-1
clone_size: NA
cdr3_length: 14
cdr3_aa: CSVATSGLNNEQFF
cdr3_nt: TGCAGCGTGGCGACTAGCGGGCTTAACAATGAGCAGTTCTTC

v_call: TRBV10-2
d_call: NA
j_call: TRBJ1-1
clone_size: NA
cdr3_length: 11
cdr3_aa: CASRQTTEAFF
cdr3_nt: TGCGCCAGCAGACAAACCACTGAAGCTTTCTTT

v_call: TRBV7-9
d_call: NA
j_call: TRBJ1-3
clone_size: NA
cdr3_length: 18
cdr3_aa: CASSPSTTGLSGGNTIYF
cdr3_nt: TGTGCCAGCAGCCCCTCCACTACGGGTCTCTCGGGAGGAAACACCATATATTTT

v_call: TRBV27
d_call: NA
j_call: TRBJ2-7
clone_size: NA
cdr3_length: 15
cdr3_aa: CASSLKGGGSYEQYF
cdr3_nt: TGTGCCAGCAGTTTAAAGGGGGGGGGCTCCTACGAGCAGTACTTC

v_call: TRBV7-9
d_call: NA
j_call: TRBJ1-1
clone_size: NA
cdr3_length: 15
cdr3_aa: CASSLAGGFVTEAFF
cdr3_nt: TGTGCCAGCAGCTTAGCAGGGGGTTTCGTCACTGAAGCTTTCTTT

v_call: TRBV11-2
d_call: TRBD2
j_call: TRBJ2-5
clone_size: NA
cdr3_length: 15
cdr3_aa: CASSLAVAGEETQYF
cdr3_nt: TGTGCCAGCAGCTTGGCCGTAGCGGGAGAAGAGACCCAGTACTTC

v_call: TRBV24-1
d_call: NA
j_call: TRBJ2-2
clone_size: NA
cdr3_length: 14
cdr3_aa: CATSAPWPTGELFF
cdr3_nt: TGTGCCACCAGTGCCCCTTGGCCTACCGGGGAGCTGTTTTTT

v_call: TRBV2
d_call: TRBD1
j_call: TRBJ2-1
clone_size: NA
cdr3_length: 15
cdr3_aa: CASPSQDRGLDEQFF
cdr3_nt: TGTGCCAGCCCTTCACAGGACAGGGGTTTGGATGAGCAGTTCTTC

v_call: TRBV14
d_call: NA
j_call: TRBJ2-7
clone_size: once
cdr3_length: 15
cdr3_aa: CASSQVQGFSYEQYF
cdr3_nt: TGTGCCAGCAGCCAAGTCCAGGGGTTCTCCTACGAGCAGTACTTC

v_call: TRBV14
d_call: NA
j_call: TRBJ1-6
clone_size: NA
cdr3_length: 16
cdr3_aa: CASSQDFPGAGSPLHF
cdr3_nt: TGTGCCAGCAGCCAAGATTTCCCTGGGGCAGGTTCACCCCTCCACTTT

v_call: TRBV25-1
d_call: TRBD1
j_call: TRBJ1-5
clone_size: NA
cdr3_length: 14
cdr3_aa: CASSRQGSDQPQHF
cdr3_nt: TGTGCCAGCAGTCGACAGGGGTCGGATCAGCCCCAGCATTTT

v_call: TRBV30
d_call: TRBD2
j_call: TRBJ2-1
clone_size: NA
cdr3_length: 14
cdr3_aa: CAWKTSGSSYEQFF
cdr3_nt: TGTGCCTGGAAGACTAGCGGGAGTTCCTATGAGCAGTTCTTC

v_call: TRBV28
d_call: NA
j_call: TRBJ1-6
clone_size: NA
cdr3_length: 16
cdr3_aa: CASSSSDSPYNSPLHF
cdr3_nt: TGTGCCAGCAGTTCCTCAGACAGCCCGTATAATTCACCCCTCCACTTT

v_call: TRBV30
d_call: TRBD2
j_call: TRBJ2-1
clone_size: NA
cdr3_length: 16
cdr3_aa: CAWSTTGTSGSDEQFF
cdr3_nt: TGTGCCTGGAGTACCACGGGGACTAGCGGGAGTGATGAGCAGTTCTTC